This T cell receptor beta chain was sequenced for a study of long-term antiretroviral therapy in people with HIV. This was the immunoSEQ v3.0 assay at survey level. Using immunoSEQ multiplex PCR, the repertoire was profiled, and TCRdb retains in-frame clones only, with some absent. Of roughly 7,200 clones listed, around 73% are singletons. Trimming removed 5 bases from V and 5 bases from J, with 12 bases in between. The CDR3 extends over 13 amino acids. Germline assignment: CDR1 SEHNR and CDR2 FQNEAQ (reference sequence). Material: unsorted PBMCs, obtained 0.2 years after starting antiretroviral therapy. The receptor was derived from a man in his forties with HIV. This chain connects TRBV7-9 to TRBJ1-1; D unresolved. The CDR3 region is CASSGTGYTEAFF. CDR3 bases: TGTGCCAGCAGCGGAACGGGGTATACTGAAGCTTTCTTT.